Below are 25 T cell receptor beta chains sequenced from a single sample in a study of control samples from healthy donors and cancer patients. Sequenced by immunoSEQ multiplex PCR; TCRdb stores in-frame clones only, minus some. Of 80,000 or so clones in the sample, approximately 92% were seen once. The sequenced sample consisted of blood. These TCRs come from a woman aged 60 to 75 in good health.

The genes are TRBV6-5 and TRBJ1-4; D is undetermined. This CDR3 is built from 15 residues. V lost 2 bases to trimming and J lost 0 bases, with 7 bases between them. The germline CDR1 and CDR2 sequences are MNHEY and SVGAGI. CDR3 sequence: CASSYRGATNEKLFF. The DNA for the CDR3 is TGTGCCAGCAGTTACCGGGGTGCAACTAATGAAAAACTGTTTTTT.

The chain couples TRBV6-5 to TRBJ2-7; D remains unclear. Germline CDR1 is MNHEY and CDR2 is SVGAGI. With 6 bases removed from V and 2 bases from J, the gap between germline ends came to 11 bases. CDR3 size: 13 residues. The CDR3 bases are TGTGCCAGCAGACCTGGCGTGGCCTACGAGCAGTACTTC. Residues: CASRPGVAYEQYF.

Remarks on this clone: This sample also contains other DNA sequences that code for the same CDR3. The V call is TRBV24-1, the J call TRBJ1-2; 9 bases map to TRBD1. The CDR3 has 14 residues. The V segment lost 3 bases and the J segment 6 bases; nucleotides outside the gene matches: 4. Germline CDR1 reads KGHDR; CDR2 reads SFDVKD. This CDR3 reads CATSDPGTGNGYTF. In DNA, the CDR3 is TGTGCCACCAGTGATCCCGGGACAGGGAATGGCTACACCTTC.

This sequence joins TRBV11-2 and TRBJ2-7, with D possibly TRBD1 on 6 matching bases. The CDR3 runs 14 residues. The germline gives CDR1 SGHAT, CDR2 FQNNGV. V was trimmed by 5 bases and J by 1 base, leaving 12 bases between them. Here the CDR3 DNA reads TGTGCCAGCAGCCCACAGACAGGTTCCTACGAGCAGTACTTC. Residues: CASSPQTGSYEQYF.

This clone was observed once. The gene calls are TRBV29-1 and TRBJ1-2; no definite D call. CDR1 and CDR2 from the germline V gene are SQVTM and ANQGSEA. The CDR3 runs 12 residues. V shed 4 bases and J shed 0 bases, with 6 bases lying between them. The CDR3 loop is CSVGRANYGYTF. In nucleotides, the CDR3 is TGCAGCGTTGGACGGGCTAACTATGGCTACACCTTC.

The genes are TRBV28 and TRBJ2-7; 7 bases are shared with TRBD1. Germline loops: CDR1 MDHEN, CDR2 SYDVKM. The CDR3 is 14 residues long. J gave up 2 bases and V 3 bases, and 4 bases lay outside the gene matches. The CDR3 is CASSLVGQAYEQYF. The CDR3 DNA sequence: TGTGCCAGCAGTTTGGTTGGACAGGCCTACGAGCAGTACTTC.

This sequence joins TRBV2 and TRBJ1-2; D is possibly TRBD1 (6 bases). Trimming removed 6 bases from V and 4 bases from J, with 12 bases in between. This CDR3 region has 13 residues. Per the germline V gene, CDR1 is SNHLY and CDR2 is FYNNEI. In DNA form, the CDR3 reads TGTGCCAGCAGAGGGGGGCAGGTCTATGGCTACACCTTC. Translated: CASRGGQVYGYTF.

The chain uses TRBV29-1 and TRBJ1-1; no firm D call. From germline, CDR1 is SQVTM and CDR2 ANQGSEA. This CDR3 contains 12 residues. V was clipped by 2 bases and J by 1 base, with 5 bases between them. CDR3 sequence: CSVEHGNTEAFF. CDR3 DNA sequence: TGCAGCGTTGAACACGGGAACACTGAAGCTTTCTTT.

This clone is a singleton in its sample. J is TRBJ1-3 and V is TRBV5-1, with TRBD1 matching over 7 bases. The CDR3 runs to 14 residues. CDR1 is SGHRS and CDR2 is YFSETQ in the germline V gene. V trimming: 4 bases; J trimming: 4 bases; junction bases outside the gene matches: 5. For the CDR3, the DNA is TGCGCCAGCAGCCGACAGGGTGCGGGAAACACCATATATTTT. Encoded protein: CASSRQGAGNTIYF.

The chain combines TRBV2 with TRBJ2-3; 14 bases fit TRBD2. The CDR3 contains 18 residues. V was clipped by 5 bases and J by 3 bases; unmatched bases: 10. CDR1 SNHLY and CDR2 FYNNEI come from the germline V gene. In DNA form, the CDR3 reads TGTGCCAGCAGTCTTGGACTAGCGGGAGGCCCATATACAGATACGCAGTATTTT. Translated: CASSLGLAGGPYTDTQYF.

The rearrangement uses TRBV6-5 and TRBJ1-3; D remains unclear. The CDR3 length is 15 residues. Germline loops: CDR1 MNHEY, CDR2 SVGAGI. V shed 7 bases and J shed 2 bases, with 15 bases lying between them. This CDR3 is CASKRRALTGNTIYF. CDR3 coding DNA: TGTGCCAGCAAACGGAGGGCCTTAACTGGAAACACCATATATTTT.

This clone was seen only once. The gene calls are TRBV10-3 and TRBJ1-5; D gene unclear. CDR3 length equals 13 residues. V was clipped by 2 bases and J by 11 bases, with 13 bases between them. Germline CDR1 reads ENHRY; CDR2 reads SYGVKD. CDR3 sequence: CAISEPSTVTQHF. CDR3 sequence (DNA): TGTGCCATCAGTGAGCCAAGCACGGTCACCCAGCATTTT.

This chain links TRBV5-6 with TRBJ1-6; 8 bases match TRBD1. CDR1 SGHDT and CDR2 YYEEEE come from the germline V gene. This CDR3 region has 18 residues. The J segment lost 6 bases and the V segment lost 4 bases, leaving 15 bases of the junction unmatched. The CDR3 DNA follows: TGTGCCAGCAGCATGGTGTGGGCCCAGGGGGCCGGTAATTCACCCCTCCACTTT. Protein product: CASSMVWAQGAGNSPLHF.

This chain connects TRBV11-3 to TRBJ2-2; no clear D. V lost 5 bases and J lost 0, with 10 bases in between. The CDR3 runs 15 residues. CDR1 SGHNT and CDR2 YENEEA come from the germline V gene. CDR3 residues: CASSPRSTNTGELFF. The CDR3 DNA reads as TGTGCCAGCAGCCCCCGAAGCACGAACACCGGGGAGCTGTTTTTT. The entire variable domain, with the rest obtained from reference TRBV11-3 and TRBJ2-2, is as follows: EAGVVQSPRYKIIEKKQPVAFWCNPISGHNTLYWYLQNLGQGPELLIRYENEEAVDDSQLPKDRFSAERLKGVDSTLKIQPAELGDSAVYLCASSPRSTNTGELFFGEGSRLTVL.

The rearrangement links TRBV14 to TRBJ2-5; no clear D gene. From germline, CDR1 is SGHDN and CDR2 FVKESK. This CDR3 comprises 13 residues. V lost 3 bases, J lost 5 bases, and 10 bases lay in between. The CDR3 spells CASSHRPRETQYF. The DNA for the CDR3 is TGTGCCAGCAGCCATCGCCCGCGGGAGACCCAGTACTTC. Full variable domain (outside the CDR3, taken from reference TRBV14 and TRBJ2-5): EAGVTQFPSHSVIEKGQTVTLRCDPISGHDNLYWYRRVMGKEIKFLLHFVKESKQDESGMPNNRFLAERTGGTYSTLKVQPAELEDSGVYFCASSHRPRETQYFGPGTRLLVL.

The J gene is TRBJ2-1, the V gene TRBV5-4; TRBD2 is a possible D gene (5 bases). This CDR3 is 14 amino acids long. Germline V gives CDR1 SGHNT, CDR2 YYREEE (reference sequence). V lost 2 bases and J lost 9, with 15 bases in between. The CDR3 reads CASSFGLGVGEQFF. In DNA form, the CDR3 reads TGTGCCAGCAGCTTTGGACTCGGAGTGGGTGAGCAGTTCTTC. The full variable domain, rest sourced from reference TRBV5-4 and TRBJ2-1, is ETGVTQSPTHLIKTRGQQVTLRCSSQSGHNTVSWYQQALGQGPQFIFQYYREEENGRGNFPPRFSGLQFPNYSSELNVNALELDDSALYLCASSFGLGVGEQFFGPGTRLTVL.

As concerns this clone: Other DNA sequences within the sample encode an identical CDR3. The CDR3 is CASRSAGTGSTEAFF. CDR3 DNA: TGTGCCAGCAGAAGCGCGGGCACAGGGAGCACTGAAGCTTTCTTT. The rearrangement joins TRBV6-5 to TRBJ1-1, with a weak D call TRBD1 (6 bases). The V and J ends lost 6 bases and 4 bases respectively, with 18 bases between them. Germline V CDR1 and CDR2: MNHEY, SVGAGI. This CDR3 comprises 15 residues.

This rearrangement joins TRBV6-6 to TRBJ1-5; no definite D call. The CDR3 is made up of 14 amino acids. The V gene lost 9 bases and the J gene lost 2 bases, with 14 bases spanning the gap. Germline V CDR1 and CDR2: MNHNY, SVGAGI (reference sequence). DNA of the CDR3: TGTGCCAGTCACTTATCCGACGGCAATCAGCCCCAGCATTTT. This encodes CASHLSDGNQPQHF.

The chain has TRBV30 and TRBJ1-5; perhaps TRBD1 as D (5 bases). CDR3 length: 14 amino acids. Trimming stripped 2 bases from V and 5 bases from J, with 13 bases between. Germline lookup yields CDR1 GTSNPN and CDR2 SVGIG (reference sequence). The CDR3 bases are TGTGCCTGGAGTAAAGGGTCAGGGTATCAGCCCCAGCATTTT. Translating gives CAWSKGSGYQPQHF. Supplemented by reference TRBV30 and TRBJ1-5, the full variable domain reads SQTIHQWPATLVQPVGSPLSLECTVEGTSNPNLYWYRQAAGRGLQLLFYSVGIGQISSEVPQNLSASRPQDRQFILSSKKLLLSDSGFYLCAWSKGSGYQPQHFGDGTRLSIL.

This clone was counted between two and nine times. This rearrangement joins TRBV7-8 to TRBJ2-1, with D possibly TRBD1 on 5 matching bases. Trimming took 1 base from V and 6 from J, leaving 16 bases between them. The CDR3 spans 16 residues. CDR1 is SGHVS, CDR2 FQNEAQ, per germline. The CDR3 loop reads CASSLVGSGMVNEQFF. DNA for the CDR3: TGTGCCAGCAGCTTAGTCGGTTCAGGGATGGTCAATGAGCAGTTCTTC. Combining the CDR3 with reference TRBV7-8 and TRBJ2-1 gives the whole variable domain GAGVSQSPRYKVAKRGQDVALRCDPISGHVSLFWYQQALGQGPEFLTYFQNEAQLDKSGLPSDRFFAERPEGSVSTLKIQRTQQEDSAVYLCASSLVGSGMVNEQFFGPGTRLTVL.

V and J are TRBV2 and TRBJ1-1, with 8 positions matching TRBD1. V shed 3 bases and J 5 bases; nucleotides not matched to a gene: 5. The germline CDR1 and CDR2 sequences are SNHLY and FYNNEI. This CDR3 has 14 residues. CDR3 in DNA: TGTGCCAGCAGTGACAGGGGGCGAATTACTGAAGCTTTCTTT. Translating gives CASSDRGRITEAFF.

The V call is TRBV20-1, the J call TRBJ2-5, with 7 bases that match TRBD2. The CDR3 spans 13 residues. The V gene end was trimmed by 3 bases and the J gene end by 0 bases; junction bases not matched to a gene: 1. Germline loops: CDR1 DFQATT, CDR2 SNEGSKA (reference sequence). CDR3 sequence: CSASGGDQETQYF. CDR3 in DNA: TGCAGTGCTAGTGGGGGGGACCAAGAGACCCAGTACTTC.

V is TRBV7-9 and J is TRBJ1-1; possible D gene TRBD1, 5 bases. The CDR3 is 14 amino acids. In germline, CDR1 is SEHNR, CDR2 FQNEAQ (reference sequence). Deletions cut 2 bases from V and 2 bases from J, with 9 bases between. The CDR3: CASSLRGDNTEAFF. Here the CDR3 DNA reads TGTGCCAGCAGCTTAAGGGGTGATAACACTGAAGCTTTCTTT.

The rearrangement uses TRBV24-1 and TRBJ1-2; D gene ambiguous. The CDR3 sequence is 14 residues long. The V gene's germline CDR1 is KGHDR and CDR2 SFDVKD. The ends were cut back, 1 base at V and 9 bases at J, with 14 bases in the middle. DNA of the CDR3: TGTGCCACCAGTGATTTACGGCAAGCTGGTAGCTACACCTTC. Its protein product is CATSDLRQAGSYTF.

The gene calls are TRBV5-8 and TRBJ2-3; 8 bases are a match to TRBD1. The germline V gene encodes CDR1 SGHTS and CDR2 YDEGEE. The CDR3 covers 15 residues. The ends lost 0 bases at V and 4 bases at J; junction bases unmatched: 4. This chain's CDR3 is CASSLDRGSADTQYF. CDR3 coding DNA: TGTGCCAGCAGCTTGGACAGGGGGTCCGCAGATACGCAGTATTTT.